The clone carrying this T cell receptor beta chain has only a few counts. The antigen is unknown. This specimen comes from a study of human T cells and chemical hapten exposure. As for time point: pre-sensitization, week 0. The sample's treatment: therapeutic diphenylcyclopropenone sensitization with weekly scalp DPC. Every donor had alopecia and was 18 to 70 years old; all were suitable for DPC. TCRdb reanalysed the RACE reads using MiXCR and keeps one entry per CDR3 protein. Among fewer than 300,000 distinct CDR3 sequences listed, approximately 7.5% were seen once. The CDR3 extends over 18 amino acids. V was shortened by 2 bases and J by 0 bases, with 17 bases between the two germline ends. Per germline, CDR1 LGHNA and CDR2 YNFKEQ. Study results and caveats: With alopecia, donors may have immune responses unlike healthy people's.

This specimen consisted of whole blood, obtained in connection with sensitization to the hapten diphenylcyclopropenone (DPC). The chain combines TRBV4-2 with TRBJ1-5; TRBD1 might be the D (6 bases). The TCR comes from a man aged 18 to 30 with alopecia areata. Some clones in this sample may be carry-over from other donors' samples. This CDR3 is CASSQRDRQLYSNQPQHF. The CDR3 bases are TGTGCCAGCAGCCAAAGAGACAGGCAATTGTATAGCAATCAGCCCCAGCATTTT.